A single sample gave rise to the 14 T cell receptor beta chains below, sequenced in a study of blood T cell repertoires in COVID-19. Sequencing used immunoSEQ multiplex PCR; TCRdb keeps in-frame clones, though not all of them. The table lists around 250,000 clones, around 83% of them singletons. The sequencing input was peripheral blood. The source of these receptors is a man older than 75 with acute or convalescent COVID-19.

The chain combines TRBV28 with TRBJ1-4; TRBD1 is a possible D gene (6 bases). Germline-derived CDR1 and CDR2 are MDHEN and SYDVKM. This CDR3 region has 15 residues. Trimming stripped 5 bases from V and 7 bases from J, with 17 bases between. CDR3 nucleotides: TGTGCCAGCAGTCTAGGTGGGTCAGGGGTTGAAAAACTGTTTTTT. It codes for CASSLGGSGVEKLFF.

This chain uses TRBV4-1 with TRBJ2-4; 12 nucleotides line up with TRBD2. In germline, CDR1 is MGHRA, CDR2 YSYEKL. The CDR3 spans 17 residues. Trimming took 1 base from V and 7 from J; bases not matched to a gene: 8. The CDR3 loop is CASSQGLAGGPGNIQYF. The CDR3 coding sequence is TGCGCCAGCAGCCAAGGGCTAGCGGGAGGGCCGGGTAACATTCAGTACTTC.

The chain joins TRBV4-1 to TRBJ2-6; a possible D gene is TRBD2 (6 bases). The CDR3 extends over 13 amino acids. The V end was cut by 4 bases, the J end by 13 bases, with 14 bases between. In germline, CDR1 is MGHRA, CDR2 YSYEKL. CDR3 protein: CASSPRDSWVLTF. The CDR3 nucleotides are TGCGCCAGCAGCCCCCGGGACTCCTGGGTCCTGACTTTC.

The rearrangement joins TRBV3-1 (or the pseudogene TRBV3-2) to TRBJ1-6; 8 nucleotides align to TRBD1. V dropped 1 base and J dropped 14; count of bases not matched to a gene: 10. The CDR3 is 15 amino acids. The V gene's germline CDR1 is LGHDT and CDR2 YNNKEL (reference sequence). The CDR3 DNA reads TGTGCCAGCAGCCAAGGACAGGGGAGTGGTGTTGCCCTCCACTTT. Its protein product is CASSQGQGSGVALHF.

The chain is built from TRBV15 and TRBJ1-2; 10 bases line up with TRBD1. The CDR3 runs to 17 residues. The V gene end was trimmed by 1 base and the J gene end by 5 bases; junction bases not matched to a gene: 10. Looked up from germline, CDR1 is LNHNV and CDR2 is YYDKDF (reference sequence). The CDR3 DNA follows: TGTGCCACCAGCAGAGCCGACCAGGGACAGGGGAGGTATGGCTACACCTTC. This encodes CATSRADQGQGRYGYTF. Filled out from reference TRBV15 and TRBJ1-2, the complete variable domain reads DAMVIQNPRYQVTQFGKPVTLSCSQTLNHNVMYWYQQKSSQAPKLLFHYYDKDFNNEADTPDNFQSRRPNTSFCFLDIRSPGLGDTAMYLCATSRADQGQGRYGYTFGSGTRLTVV.

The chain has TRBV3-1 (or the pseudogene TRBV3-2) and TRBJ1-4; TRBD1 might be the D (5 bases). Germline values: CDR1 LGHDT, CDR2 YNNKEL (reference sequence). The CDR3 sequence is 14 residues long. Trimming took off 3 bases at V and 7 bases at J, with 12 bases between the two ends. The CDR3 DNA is TGTGCCAGCAGCCAGGGGGGGTCGGGTGAAAAACTGTTTTTT. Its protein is CASSQGGSGEKLFF.

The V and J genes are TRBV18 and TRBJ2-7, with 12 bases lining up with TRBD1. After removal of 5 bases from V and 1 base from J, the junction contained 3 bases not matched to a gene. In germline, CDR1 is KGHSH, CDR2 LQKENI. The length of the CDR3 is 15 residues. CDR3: CASSGTGGLSYEQYF. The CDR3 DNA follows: TGTGCCAGCTCAGGGACAGGGGGCTTATCCTACGAGCAGTACTTC.

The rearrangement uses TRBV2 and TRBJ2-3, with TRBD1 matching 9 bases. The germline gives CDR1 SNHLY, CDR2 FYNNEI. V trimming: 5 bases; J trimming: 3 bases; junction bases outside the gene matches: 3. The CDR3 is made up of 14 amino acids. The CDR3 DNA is TGTGCCAGCAGTCGGGACAGGGTAACAGATACGCAGTATTTT. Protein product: CASSRDRVTDTQYF.

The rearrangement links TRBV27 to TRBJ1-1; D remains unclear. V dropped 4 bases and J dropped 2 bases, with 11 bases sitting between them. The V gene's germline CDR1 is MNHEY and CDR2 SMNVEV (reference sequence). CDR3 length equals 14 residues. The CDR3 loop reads CASSSAGLNTEAFF. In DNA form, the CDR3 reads TGTGCCAGCAGTTCCGCCGGACTTAACACTGAAGCTTTCTTT.

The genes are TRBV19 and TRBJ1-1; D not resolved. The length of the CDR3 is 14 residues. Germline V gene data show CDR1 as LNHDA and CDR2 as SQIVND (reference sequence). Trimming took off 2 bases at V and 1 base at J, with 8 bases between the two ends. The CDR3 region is CASSITPGNTEAFF. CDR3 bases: TGTGCCAGTAGTATAACCCCAGGGAACACTGAAGCTTTCTTT.

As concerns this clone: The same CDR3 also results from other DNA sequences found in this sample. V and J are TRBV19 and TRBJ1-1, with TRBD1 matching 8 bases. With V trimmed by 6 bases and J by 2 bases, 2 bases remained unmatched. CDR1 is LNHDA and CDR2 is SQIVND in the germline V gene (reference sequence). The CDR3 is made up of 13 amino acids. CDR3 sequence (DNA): TGTGCCAGTAGGACAGGGGTCAACACTGAAGCTTTCTTT. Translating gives CASRTGVNTEAFF.

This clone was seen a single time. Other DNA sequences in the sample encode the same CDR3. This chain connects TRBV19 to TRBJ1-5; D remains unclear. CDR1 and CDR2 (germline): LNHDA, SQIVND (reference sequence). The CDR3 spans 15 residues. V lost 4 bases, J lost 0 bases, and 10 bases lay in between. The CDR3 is CASSTTVNSNQPQHF. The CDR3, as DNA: TGTGCCAGTAGTACAACAGTAAATAGCAATCAGCCCCAGCATTTT.

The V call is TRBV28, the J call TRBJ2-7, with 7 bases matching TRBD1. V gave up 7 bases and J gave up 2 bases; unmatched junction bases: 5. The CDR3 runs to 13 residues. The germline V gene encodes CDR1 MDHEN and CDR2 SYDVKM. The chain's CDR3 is CASTPGQTYEQYF. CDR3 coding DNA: TGTGCCAGCACCCCGGGACAGACCTACGAGCAGTACTTC.

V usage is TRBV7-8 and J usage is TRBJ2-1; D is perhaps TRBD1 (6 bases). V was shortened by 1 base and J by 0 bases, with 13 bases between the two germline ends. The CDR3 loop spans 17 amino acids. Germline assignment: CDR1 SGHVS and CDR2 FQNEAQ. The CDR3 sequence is CASSLEQGLGSYNEQFF. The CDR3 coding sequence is TGTGCCAGCAGCTTAGAGCAGGGGCTGGGCTCCTACAATGAGCAGTTCTTC.